These T cell receptor beta chains were read from a single sample in a study of blood T cell repertoires in COVID-19. Only in-frame clones appear in the TCRdb table, and some are missing; sequencing was by immunoSEQ multiplex PCR. The sample lists roughly 86,000 clones; 70% to 90% were seen once. The material sequenced was peripheral blood. The receptors here all came from a man aged 40-50 years with acute or convalescent COVID-19. CDR3s include the opening cysteine and the closing phenylalanine or tryptophan. D genes are given only for firm matches. Size values are once, few and many counts, or a class for expanded clones, and some rows have none.

j_call d_call clone_size v_call cdr3_nt cdr3_aa
TRBJ2-3 TRBD2 - TRBV9 TGTGCCAGCAGCCCTACCTCGGGGGGAGATACGCAGTATTTT CASSPTSGGDTQYF
TRBJ1-1 TRBD1 - TRBV27 TGTGCCAGCAGTCGCGACAGGGGGCTGGGTACTGAAGCTTTCTTT CASSRDRGLGTEAFF
TRBJ2-5 - - TRBV5-4 TGTGCCAGCAGCTTGCCGGGGGAAGGGACCCAGTACTTC CASSLPGEGTQYF
TRBJ1-1 TRBD1 - TRBV5-5 TGTGCCAGCAGCTTGGTCAGACAGGGGAACACTGAAGCTTTCTTT CASSLVRQGNTEAFF
TRBJ1-1 TRBD1 - TRBV5-1 TGCGCCAGCAGCTTCTCCGGGACAGGGGGAAGGACTGAAGCTTTCTTT CASSFSGTGGRTEAFF
TRBJ1-3 TRBD1 - TRBV11-2 TGTGCCAGCAGCCTGGGACAGGGTGACGGAAACACCATATATTTT CASSLGQGDGNTIYF
TRBJ2-7 TRBD1 - TRBV23-1 TGCGCCTTCCGGTGCGGACAGGGTTCCTACGAGCAGTACTTC CAFRCGQGSYEQYF
TRBJ2-1 TRBD2 - TRBV5-1 TGCGCCAGCAGCCAAAATCTAGCGGGGTTCACAAATGAGCAGTTCTTC CASSQNLAGFTNEQFF
TRBJ2-3 TRBD1 - TRBV10-3 TGTGCCGCCCGCGATACAGGGGGCACAGATACGCAGTATTTT CAARDTGGTDTQYF
TRBJ2-7 TRBD2 - TRBV10-2 TGCGCCAGCAGTGAGGGGGGACTAGCGGGGATTTCCTACGAGCAGTACTTC CASSEGGLAGISYEQYF
TRBJ1-2 - - TRBV9 TGTGCCAGCAGCGTAGACCTGAAAACGAGCGGCTACACCTTC CASSVDLKTSGYTF
TRBJ2-7 - - TRBV7-9 TGTGCCAGCAGCTTCAGGGCAGGCGAGCAGTACTTC CASSFRAGEQYF
TRBJ1-6 - - TRBV18 TGTGCCAGCTCACCAGGGTTCGGGACGGGGGGGGATTCACCCCTCCACTTT CASSPGFGTGGDSPLHF
TRBJ1-2 - - TRBV12-5 TGTGCTAGTGGTTTCGACAGTCCATATGGCTACACCTTC CASGFDSPYGYTF
TRBJ2-1 - - TRBV27 TGTGCCAGCAGCCGCGGGACCTTCTACAATGAGCAGTTCTTC CASSRGTFYNEQFF
TRBJ2-1 TRBD2 few TRBV3-1/TRBV3-2 TGTGCCAGCAGCCAAGTTCTAGCGGGAACTGTAAATCCTTACAATGAGCAGTTCTTC CASSQVLAGTVNPYNEQFF
TRBJ1-3 TRBD1 - TRBV14 TGTGCCAGCAGCGGGACAGGGCTCGGAAACACCATATATTTT CASSGTGLGNTIYF
TRBJ1-1 - - TRBV6-5 TGTGCCAGCAGTTACGGACCCACAGGGGAAGCTTTCTTT CASSYGPTGEAFF
TRBJ2-5 TRBD2 - TRBV10-2 TGCGCCAGCAGTGGGTTAGCGGGGGTGTACCAAGAGACCCAGTACTTC CASSGLAGVYQETQYF
TRBJ1-4 - - TRBV7-8 TGTCCCACCAAAAGCGGGGGGGGTAAACTGTTTTTT CPTKSGGGKLFF
TRBJ1-2 TRBD1 - TRBV29-1 TGCAGCGTTGTAGGGGGCGCGAACTATGGCTACACCTTC CSVVGGANYGYTF
TRBJ1-3 - - TRBV7-9 TGTGCCAGCAGCTTATTCAGGAACAGGGAGAACTCTGGAAACACCATATATTTT CASSLFRNRENSGNTIYF
TRBJ2-2 - - TRBV6-6 TGTGCCAGCAGCCTCCCTCGCCCGGTTTCCCACGGGGAGCTGTTTTTT CASSLPRPVSHGELFF
TRBJ1-5 TRBD1 - TRBV19 TGTGCCACCTCGTCAGGGGGCAGGGGTCAGCCCCAGCATTTT CATSSGGRGQPQHF
TRBJ1-2 TRBD1 - TRBV5-1 TGCGCCAGCAGCCACGGGACAGCGAATAACTATGGCTACACCTTC CASSHGTANNYGYTF
TRBJ2-5 TRBD2 - TRBV7-8 TGTGCCAGCGACCCCGGGACTAGCGGCCAAGAGACCCAGTACTTC CASDPGTSGQETQYF